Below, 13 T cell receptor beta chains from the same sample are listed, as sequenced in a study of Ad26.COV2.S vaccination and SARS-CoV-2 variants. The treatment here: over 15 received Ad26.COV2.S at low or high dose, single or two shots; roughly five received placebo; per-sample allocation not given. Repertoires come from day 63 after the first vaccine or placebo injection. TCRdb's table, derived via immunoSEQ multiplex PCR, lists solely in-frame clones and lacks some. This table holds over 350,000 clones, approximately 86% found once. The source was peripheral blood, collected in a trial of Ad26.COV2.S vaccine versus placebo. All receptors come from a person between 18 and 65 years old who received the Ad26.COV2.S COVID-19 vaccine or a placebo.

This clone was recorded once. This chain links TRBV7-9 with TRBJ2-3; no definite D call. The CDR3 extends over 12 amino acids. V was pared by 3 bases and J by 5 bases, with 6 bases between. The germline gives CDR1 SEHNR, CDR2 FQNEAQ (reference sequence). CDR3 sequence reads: CASSFTLDTQYF. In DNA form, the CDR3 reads TGTGCCAGCAGCTTTACGTTAGATACGCAGTATTTT.

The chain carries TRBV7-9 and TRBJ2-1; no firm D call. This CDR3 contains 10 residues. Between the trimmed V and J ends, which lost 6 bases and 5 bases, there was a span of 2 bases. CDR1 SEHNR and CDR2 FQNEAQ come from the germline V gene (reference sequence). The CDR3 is CASRDNEQFF. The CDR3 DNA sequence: TGTGCCAGCAGGGACAATGAGCAGTTCTTC.

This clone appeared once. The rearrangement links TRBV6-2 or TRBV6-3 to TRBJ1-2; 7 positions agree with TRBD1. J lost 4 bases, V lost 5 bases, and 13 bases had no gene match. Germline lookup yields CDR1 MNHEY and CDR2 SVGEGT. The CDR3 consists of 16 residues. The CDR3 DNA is TGTGCCAGCAGTCAACAAACTACGGGACAGACCTATGGCTACACCTTC. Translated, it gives CASSQQTTGQTYGYTF.

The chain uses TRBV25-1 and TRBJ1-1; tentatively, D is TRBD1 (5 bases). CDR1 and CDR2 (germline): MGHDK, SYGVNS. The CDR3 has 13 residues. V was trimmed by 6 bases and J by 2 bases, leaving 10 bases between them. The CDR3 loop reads CASSVGDNTEAFF. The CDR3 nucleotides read TGTGCCAGCAGCGTGGGGGACAACACTGAAGCTTTCTTT.

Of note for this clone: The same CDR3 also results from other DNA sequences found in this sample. The CDR3 loop reads CAWSGSNQPQHF. CDR3 in DNA: TGTGCCTGGAGTGGATCCAATCAGCCCCAGCATTTT. The chain joins TRBV30 to TRBJ1-5, with unresolved D. The CDR3 length is 12 residues. From germline, CDR1 is GTSNPN and CDR2 SVGIG (reference sequence). V was trimmed by 1 base and J by 3 bases, leaving 4 bases between them.

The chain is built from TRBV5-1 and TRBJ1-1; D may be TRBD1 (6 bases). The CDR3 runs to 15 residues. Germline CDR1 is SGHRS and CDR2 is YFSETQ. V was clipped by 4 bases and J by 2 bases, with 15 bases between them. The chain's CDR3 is CASSVDRRFNTEAFF. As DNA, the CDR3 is TGCGCCAGCAGCGTAGACAGGCGGTTTAACACTGAAGCTTTCTTT.

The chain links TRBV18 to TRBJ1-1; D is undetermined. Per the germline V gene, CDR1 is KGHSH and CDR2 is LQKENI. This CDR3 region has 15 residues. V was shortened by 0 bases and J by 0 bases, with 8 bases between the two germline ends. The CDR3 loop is CASSPPRTVNTEAFF. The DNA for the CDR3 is TGTGCCAGCTCACCACCTAGGACGGTGAACACTGAAGCTTTCTTT.

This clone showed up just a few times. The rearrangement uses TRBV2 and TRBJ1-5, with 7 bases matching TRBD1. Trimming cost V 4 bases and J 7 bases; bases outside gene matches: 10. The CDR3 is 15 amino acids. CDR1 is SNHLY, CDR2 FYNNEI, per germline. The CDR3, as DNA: TGTGCCAGCAGTGCCGGGACAGCTCGCGGGCAGCCCCAGCATTTT. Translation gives CASSAGTARGQPQHF.

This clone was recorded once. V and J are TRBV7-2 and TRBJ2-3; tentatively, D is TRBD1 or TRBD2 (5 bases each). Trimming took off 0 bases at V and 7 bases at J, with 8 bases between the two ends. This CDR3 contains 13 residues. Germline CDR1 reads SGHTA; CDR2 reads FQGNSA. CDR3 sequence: CASSLAGENTQYF. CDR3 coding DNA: TGTGCCAGCAGCTTAGCGGGGGAAAATACGCAGTATTTT.

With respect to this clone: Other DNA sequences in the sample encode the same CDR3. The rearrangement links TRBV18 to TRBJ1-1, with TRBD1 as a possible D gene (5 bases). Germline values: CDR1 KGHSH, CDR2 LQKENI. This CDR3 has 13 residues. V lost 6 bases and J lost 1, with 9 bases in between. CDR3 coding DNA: TGTGCCAGCTCCCCAGGACAGAACACTGAAGCTTTCTTT. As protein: CASSPGQNTEAFF.

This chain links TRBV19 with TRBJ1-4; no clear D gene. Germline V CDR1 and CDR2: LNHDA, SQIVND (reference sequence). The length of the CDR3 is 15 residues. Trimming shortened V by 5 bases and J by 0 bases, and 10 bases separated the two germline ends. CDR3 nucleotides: TGTGCCAGTAGTCTGACCCAGACAACTAATGAAAAACTGTTTTTT. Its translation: CASSLTQTTNEKLFF.

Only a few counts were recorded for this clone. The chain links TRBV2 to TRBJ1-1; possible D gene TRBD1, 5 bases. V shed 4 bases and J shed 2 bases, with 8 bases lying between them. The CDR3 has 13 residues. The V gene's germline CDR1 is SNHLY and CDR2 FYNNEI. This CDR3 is CASSVDSNTEAFF. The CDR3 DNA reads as TGTGCCAGCAGTGTTGACAGTAACACTGAAGCTTTCTTT.

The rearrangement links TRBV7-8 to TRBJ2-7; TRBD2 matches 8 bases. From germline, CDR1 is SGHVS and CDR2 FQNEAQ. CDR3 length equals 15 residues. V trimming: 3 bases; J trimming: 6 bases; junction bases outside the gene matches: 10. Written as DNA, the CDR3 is TGTGCCAGCAGCTTCCGTAGCGGGACGTTCGGCGAGCAGTACTTC. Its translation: CASSFRSGTFGEQYF.